This T cell receptor beta chain was documented in a study of CD8+ T cells in alopecia areata. On this clone: The antigen is undetermined.

Once RNA had been extracted, it was reverse transcribed into cDNA to act as the sequencing template. The method was immunoSEQ multiplex PCR; TCRdb's version includes in-frame clones alone and lacks a portion of them. The sample has around 270,000 clones, 55% to 70% seen once. The CDR3 extends over 11 amino acids. The germline V and J ends were trimmed by 5 bases and 8 bases, with 9 bases remaining between them. CDR1 is MDHEN, CDR2 SYDVKM, per germline. Study results and caveats: Scalp lesions, especially in alopecia totalis/universalis, had higher clonality than normal scalp.

Specified treatment: oral pan-JAK inhibitor, 5-10 mg twice daily. The chain employs TRBV28 and TRBJ1-2, with D uncertain. This specimen was CD4+ T cells sorted from blood, taken at week 24, from a patient treated with tofacitinib. The clonotype was recovered from a human donor with alopecia areata. The CDR3 DNA follows: TGTGCCAGCAGTCTGACCCACGGCTACACCTTC. Its translation is CASSLTHGYTF.